The text below deals with one TCR beta chain. V lost 0 bases and J 0 bases, leaving 15 bases between the germline ends. The CDR3 has 18 amino acids. Germline lookup yields CDR1 MNHEY and CDR2 SMNVEV (reference sequence). This record comes from a study of blood T cell repertoires in COVID-19. Background on the study: Material from acute and convalescent COVID-19 was sourced from the United States, Italy and Spain. T cells, B-cell-depleted T cells, or PBMCs supplied cDNA or gDNA.

Original methodology: From reference gene primer amplification, estimates of nucleated cell counts were derived. Measured with immunoSEQ multiplex PCR; TCRdb has only the in-frame clones, and not every one. V and J calls and clone size come straight from that table; D and trimming were deduced from the DNA. The sample shows roughly 80,000 clones, 80% to 90% of them seen only once. The sample consisted of peripheral blood. The gene calls are TRBV27 and TRBJ1-5; D is perhaps TRBD1 (6 bases). The receptor was isolated from a man aged 50-60 years with active COVID-19. The CDR3 DNA follows: TGTGCCAGCAGTTTATCAGGTCGGGGGGCCCTTAGCAATCAGCCCCAGCATTTT. Amino acid sequence: CASSLSGRGALSNQPQHF.